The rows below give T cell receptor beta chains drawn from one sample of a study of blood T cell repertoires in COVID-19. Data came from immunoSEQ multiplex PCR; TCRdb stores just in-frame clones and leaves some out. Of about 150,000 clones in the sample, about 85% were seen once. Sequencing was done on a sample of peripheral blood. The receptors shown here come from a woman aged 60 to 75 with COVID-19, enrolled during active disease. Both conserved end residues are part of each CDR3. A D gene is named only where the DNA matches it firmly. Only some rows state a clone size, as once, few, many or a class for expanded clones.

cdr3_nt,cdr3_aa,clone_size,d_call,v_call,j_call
TGTGCCAGCAGCTTGGGGCCAGGGCCGGTGGAGCAGTTCTTC,CASSLGPGPVEQFF,NA,NA,TRBV5-6,TRBJ2-1
TGTGCCAGCAGCTTAGGGAGGGTACAGGAGTTTGGAGCTTTCTTT,CASSLGRVQEFGAFF,NA,NA,TRBV7-3,TRBJ1-1
TGTGCCAGTAGACAGGGGGCGGCGGGAAACACCATATATTTT,CASRQGAAGNTIYF,NA,TRBD1,TRBV19,TRBJ1-3
TGCAGTGCTAGTCGGACTAGCGGGAGCACAGATACGCAGTATTTT,CSASRTSGSTDTQYF,NA,TRBD2,TRBV20-1,TRBJ2-3
TGTGCCAGCAGCCCACCTCGGACAGGGACGAACACTGAAGCTTTCTTT,CASSPPRTGTNTEAFF,once,TRBD1,TRBV7-2,TRBJ1-1
TGTGCCAGCTCACCGACAGGGGAGAGGTCACCCCTCCACTTT,CASSPTGERSPLHF,few,TRBD1,TRBV18,TRBJ1-6
TGTGCCAGCAGCCTCCGGACAGGGACGGGTTACGGAAACACCATATATTTT,CASSLRTGTGYGNTIYF,NA,TRBD1,TRBV11-2,TRBJ1-3
TGTGCCAGCAGTTCCCCGATAGGGACTAGCGGGAGTAGGGAGCTGTTTTTT,CASSSPIGTSGSRELFF,NA,TRBD2,TRBV28,TRBJ2-2
TGCGCCAGCAGCTTGGCCGGCGGCTTATGGCCAACCTTC,CASSLAGGLWPTF,few,NA,TRBV5-1,TRBJ1-2
TGTGCCAGCAGCTTACACGGAGCTGAGCAGTTCTTC,CASSLHGAEQFF,NA,NA,TRBV7-3,TRBJ2-1
TGTGCCAGCACCTCGGGCGGAGGGTATGGCTACACCTTC,CASTSGGGYGYTF,NA,NA,TRBV25-1,TRBJ1-2
TGTGCCTGGAGTTACGGAGGAGGGAGCACTGAAGCTTTCTTT,CAWSYGGGSTEAFF,NA,NA,TRBV30,TRBJ1-1
TGTGCCAGTAGTCCTAGCGGGGTTTCCGGGGAGCTGTTTTTT,CASSPSGVSGELFF,NA,TRBD2,TRBV19,TRBJ2-2
TGTGCCAGCACCTCGAGGGGGGGGAATCAGCCCCAGCATTTT,CASTSRGGNQPQHF,NA,NA,TRBV5-8,TRBJ1-5
TGTGCCAGCAGCCCTAGACCCCCTCCCAATGGCTACACCTTC,CASSPRPPPNGYTF,NA,NA,TRBV7-8,TRBJ1-2
TGTGCCAGCAGCTTAGAGTGGAGTAGCGATGAGCAGTTCTTC,CASSLEWSSDEQFF,NA,NA,TRBV7-2,TRBJ2-1
TGTGCCTGGAGTGTAAAGGGTGGGAGAGGGAACACTGAAGCTTTCTTT,CAWSVKGGRGNTEAFF,once,NA,TRBV30,TRBJ1-1
TGTGCCAGCAGTCGCACAGGGGGATGGAACACTGAAGCTTTCTTT,CASSRTGGWNTEAFF,once,TRBD1,TRBV2,TRBJ1-1
TGCGCCAGCAGCTTGGCACAGCCCATGAACACTGAAGCTTTCTTT,CASSLAQPMNTEAFF,NA,NA,TRBV5-1,TRBJ1-1
TGTGCCAGCAGTCAGTCCTCGACAGGCTCCTATGGCTACACCTTC,CASSQSSTGSYGYTF,NA,NA,TRBV6-5,TRBJ1-2
TGTGCCAGCAGTGAAAGGGGTCAGGAAAGGGGAAAACTGTTTTTT,CASSERGQERGKLFF,NA,NA,TRBV6-1,TRBJ1-4
TGCGCCAGCAGCTTCATATTGACAGGGGAGCTGTTTTTT,CASSFILTGELFF,NA,NA,TRBV5-1,TRBJ2-2
TGCGCCAGCAGCTTGGAAAACAGAGCTGTAACAGCTTTCTTT,CASSLENRAVTAFF,few,NA,TRBV5-1,TRBJ1-1
TGTGCCAGTACACCGGGACACCCTGGAAATGAGCAGTTCTTC,CASTPGHPGNEQFF,NA,NA,TRBV19,TRBJ2-1
TGTGCCAGCAGCTTCAGCTACGAGCAGTACTTC,CASSFSYEQYF,NA,NA,TRBV7-9,TRBJ2-7
TGTGCCAGCAGCCAAAGCGGGACAAGGAACACTGAAGCTTTCTTT,CASSQSGTRNTEAFF,NA,NA,TRBV7-9,TRBJ1-1
TGTGCCAGCAGCCAACAGGGGGCGCGAGGAAAACTGTTTTTT,CASSQQGARGKLFF,NA,TRBD1,TRBV5-4,TRBJ1-4
TGTGCCAGCAGTTTATCAGGGGTGGGTGGCTACACCTTC,CASSLSGVGGYTF,once,NA,TRBV6-5,TRBJ1-2
TGTGCCAGCTTCGGACAGGCCCCGTCTAACTATGGCTACACCTTC,CASFGQAPSNYGYTF,NA,TRBD1,TRBV6-6,TRBJ1-2
TGTGCCAGCAGCCCCCGGAGGATAGTGAACACTGAAGCTTTCTTT,CASSPRRIVNTEAFF,NA,NA,TRBV7-8,TRBJ1-1
TGTGCCAGCAGCTTTAATGGCAGGGGTAATGGCTACACCTTC,CASSFNGRGNGYTF,NA,NA,TRBV11-2,TRBJ1-2